This T cell receptor beta chain was found in a study of radiation and T cells in renal cell carcinoma. About this clone: Its antigen is unidentified.

This table comes from immunoSEQ multiplex PCR, and its TCRdb copy is limited to in-frame clones, with some not included. The table records 150,000 to 200,000 clones, roughly 90% of them present only once. This CDR3 region has 15 residues. The ends lost 0 bases at V and 3 bases at J; junction bases unmatched: 4. CDR1 and CDR2 (germline): SGHAT, FQNNGV. The time point: blood 4 weeks post-SBRT, at nephrectomy. Treatment reported: 15 Gy SBRT to primary tumor, nephrectomy 4 weeks later. Nephrectomy followed 15 Gy stereotactic body radiation by 4 weeks. After SBRT, blood was collected at 2 and 4 weeks, plus baseline. Clear cell pathology was present in this patient's renal cell carcinoma. Study-level findings and limits: Without pretreatment biopsies, baseline tumor clonotype presence was undetermined.

The sequence was collected from a woman between 45 and 65 years old with renal cell carcinoma. The specimen was blood, collected from a patient whose treatment included radiotherapy and nephrectomy. The chain is built from TRBV11-2 and TRBJ1-1, with 7 bases fitting TRBD1. The CDR3 bases are TGTGCCAGCAGCTTAGAGAGAGGGGGCTACACTGAAGCTTTCTTT. This sequence encodes CASSLERGGYTEAFF.